Below, 19 T cell receptor beta chains from the same sample are listed, as sequenced in a study of blood T cell repertoires in COVID-19. The table came from immunoSEQ multiplex PCR; TCRdb's copy has only in-frame clones and leaves some out. The data contain about 170,000 clones, around 85% of them singletons. The sample comprised peripheral blood. These receptors originate from a human donor with acute or convalescent COVID-19. The donor label of this sample is uncertain.

The V call is TRBV5-1, the J call TRBJ2-3; D gene unclear. Trimming left V 0 bases short and J 6 bases short, with 5 bases between. Per the germline V gene, CDR1 is SGHRS and CDR2 is YFSETQ. This CDR3 is 12 amino acids long. CDR3 loop: CASSLAGDTQYF. The CDR3 nucleotides read TGCGCCAGCAGCTTGGCCGGGGATACGCAGTATTTT.

This clone showed up many times. The V call is TRBV27, the J call TRBJ1-3; 8 bases agree with TRBD1. Germline CDR1 MNHEY, CDR2 SMNVEV (reference sequence). The CDR3 runs to 14 residues. Unmatched junction bases numbered 5, after V lost 6 bases and J lost 4 bases. The CDR3 nucleotides are TGTGCCAGCAGACCCAGGGGGCTAGGAAACACCATATATTTT. Amino acids: CASRPRGLGNTIYF.

This clone showed up just once. The chain employs TRBV2 and TRBJ2-1, with 7 bases identical to TRBD1. The V gene end was trimmed by 8 bases and the J gene end by 9 bases; junction bases not matched to a gene: 7. This CDR3 comprises 12 residues. Germline CDR1 is SNHLY and CDR2 is FYNNEI. The CDR3 region has the DNA TGTGCCAGCTTGCGGACAGGCCCTGAGCAGTTCTTC. It is translated as CASLRTGPEQFF.

V gene TRBV7-2 combines with J gene TRBJ2-5; 13 positions match TRBD2. The V gene end was trimmed by 5 bases and the J gene end by 1 base; junction bases not matched to a gene: 4. Germline loops: CDR1 SGHTA, CDR2 FQGNSA. The CDR3 consists of 16 residues. CDR3 nucleotide sequence: TGTGCCAGCAGCCTCGGGACTAGCGGGGCCCAAGAGACCCAGTACTTC. Encoded protein: CASSLGTSGAQETQYF.

The chain combines TRBV5-6 with TRBJ1-4; 11 positions match TRBD1. CDR1 and CDR2 from the germline V gene are SGHDT and YYEEEE. This CDR3 contains 15 residues. V lost 4 bases, J lost 8 bases, and 7 bases stayed unmatched. The CDR3 sequence is CASSGLGQGEEKLFF. The CDR3 bases are TGTGCCAGCAGCGGACTGGGACAGGGGGAGGAAAAACTGTTTTTT. The full variable domain, completed using reference TRBV5-6 and TRBJ1-4, is DAGVTQSPTHLIKTRGQQVTLRCSPKSGHDTVSWYQQALGQGPQFIFQYYEEEERQRGNFPDRFSGHQFPNYSSELNVNALLLGDSALYLCASSGLGQGEEKLFFGSGTQLSVL.

The chain joins TRBV7-3 to TRBJ1-5, with TRBD1 as a possible D gene (6 bases). Germline V gene lookup returns CDR1 SGHTA and CDR2 FQGTGA. This CDR3 contains 16 residues. V was pared by 1 base and J by 7 bases, with 17 bases between. CDR3 loop: CASSLKNRDQGQPQHF. DNA of the CDR3: TGTGCCAGCAGCTTAAAAAACCGGGACCAGGGGCAGCCCCAGCATTTT.

The chain has TRBV9 and TRBJ2-5, with 10 bases matching TRBD2. After removal of 0 bases from V and 5 bases from J, the junction contained 1 base not matched to a gene. The CDR3 is 14 residues long. Germline assignment: CDR1 SGDLS and CDR2 YYNGEE. The CDR3 coding sequence is TGTGCCAGCAGCGTAGAACTAGCGGGGGAGACCCAGTACTTC. Translation gives CASSVELAGETQYF. The full variable domain, completed using reference TRBV9 and TRBJ2-5, is DSGVTQTPKHLITATGQRVTLRCSPRSGDLSVYWYQQSLDQGLQFLIQYYNGEERAKGNILERFSAQQFPDLHSELNLSSLELGDSALYFCASSVELAGETQYFGPGTRLLVL.

The V gene is TRBV9, the J gene TRBJ1-1, with D unclear. CDR3 length: 15 amino acids. Germline assignment: CDR1 SGDLS and CDR2 YYNGEE. Trimming removed 0 bases at V and 2 bases at J, with 11 bases between. The CDR3 sequence is CASSVGRVANTEAFF. CDR3 nucleotides: TGTGCCAGCAGCGTAGGGAGGGTCGCTAACACTGAAGCTTTCTTT.

DNA of the CDR3: TGTGCCAGCAGCTTAGAGGGGGGCAATCAGCCCCAGCATTTT. This sequence encodes CASSLEGGNQPQHF. This rearrangement joins TRBV7-2 to TRBJ1-5, with TRBD1 as a possible D gene (6 bases). V was trimmed by 1 base and J by 2 bases, leaving 6 bases between them. The CDR3 runs 14 residues. In germline, CDR1 is SGHTA, CDR2 FQGNSA.

The CDR3 here is CASSGDRGGSYEQYF. Here the CDR3 DNA reads TGTGCCAGCAGTGGGGACCGGGGAGGCTCCTACGAGCAGTACTTC. The V and J genes are TRBV27 and TRBJ2-7, with D possibly being TRBD2 (6 bases). The CDR3 loop spans 15 amino acids. Germline V gene sequence: CDR1 MNHEY, CDR2 SMNVEV (reference sequence). Trimming pared 5 bases from V and 0 bases from J, leaving 14 bases between.

V and J are TRBV18 and TRBJ2-5; possible D gene TRBD2, 6 bases. Trimming took 3 bases from V and 5 from J, leaving 13 bases between them. There are 14 residues in the CDR3. The germline V gene has CDR1 KGHSH and CDR2 LQKENI. CDR3 DNA sequence: TGTGCCAGCTCACCCACTCCTGGGGGGGAGACCCAGTACTTC. As protein: CASSPTPGGETQYF.

The rearrangement uses TRBV4-1 and TRBJ1-4; the D gene is possibly TRBD1 (5 bases). The germline V gene has CDR1 MGHRA and CDR2 YSYEKL. Trimming removed 4 bases at V and 6 bases at J, with 18 bases between. This CDR3 is built from 16 residues. This CDR3 is CASSPRSGTTYEKLFF. The DNA of the CDR3 is TGCGCCAGCAGCCCAAGGAGCGGGACTACGTATGAAAAACTGTTTTTT.

V is TRBV6-5 and J is TRBJ2-5; D perhaps matches TRBD2 (6 bases). V lost 3 bases and J 6 bases, leaving 11 bases between the germline ends. There are 13 residues in the CDR3. Germline CDR1 is MNHEY and CDR2 is SVGAGI. The CDR3 sequence is CASSYLATKTQYF. The CDR3 region has the DNA TGTGCCAGCAGTTATCTAGCGACAAAGACCCAGTACTTC.

The sample holds a few counts of this clone. The CDR3 bases are TGTGCCAGCAGCCACTTCTACGAGCAGTACTTC. Translated: CASSHFYEQYF. V is TRBV7-8 and J is TRBJ2-7; no firm D call. CDR3 length: 11 amino acids. From germline, CDR1 is SGHVS and CDR2 FQNEAQ. V lost 5 bases and J 3 bases, leaving 5 bases between the germline ends.

This chain uses TRBV5-5 with TRBJ1-1; no clear D. The V gene lost 4 bases and the J gene lost 4 bases, with 14 bases spanning the gap. Germline V CDR1 and CDR2: SGHKS, YYEKEE (reference sequence). CDR3 length equals 14 residues. CDR3 DNA: TGTGCCAGCAGCCCCGGACTGATGGGCACTGAAGCTTTCTTT. It yields the protein CASSPGLMGTEAFF.

This clone showed up just once. In nucleotides, the CDR3 is TGTGCCAGTACCCGAACGGGCACTGAAGCTTTCTTT. It translates to CASTRTGTEAFF. The rearrangement links TRBV19 to TRBJ1-1; D not resolved. With 7 bases removed from V and 4 bases from J, the gap between germline ends came to 10 bases. CDR3 length equals 12 residues. CDR1 LNHDA and CDR2 SQIVND come from the germline V gene (reference sequence).

This clone has a single count. The chain joins TRBV6-2 or TRBV6-3 to TRBJ1-1; D remains ambiguous. The V and J ends lost 3 bases and 8 bases respectively, with 10 bases between them. Per germline, CDR1 MNHEY and CDR2 SVGEGT. This CDR3 spans 12 amino acids. The CDR3 sequence is CASSYRGGEAFF. CDR3 nucleotide sequence: TGTGCCAGCAGTTATCGCGGCGGGGAAGCTTTCTTT.

V and J are TRBV5-6 and TRBJ1-4; D might be TRBD1 (6 bases). There are 15 residues in the CDR3. Germline V gene lookup returns CDR1 SGHDT and CDR2 YYEEEE. Between the trimmed V and J ends, which lost 1 base and 2 bases, there was a span of 9 bases. CDR3 loop: CASSLLDSTNEKLFF. CDR3 coding DNA: TGTGCCAGCAGCTTGCTGGACAGCACTAATGAAAAACTGTTTTTT.

The count of this clone is one. The chain recombines TRBV7-2 with TRBJ2-7; D might be TRBD2 (6 bases). The CDR3 is made up of 16 amino acids. V was trimmed by 4 bases and J by 0 bases, leaving 16 bases between them. The germline CDR1 and CDR2 sequences are SGHTA and FQGNSA. The DNA for the CDR3 is TGTGCCAGCAGCTCCCGGATGGGGAGGAACTCCTACGAGCAGTACTTC. Translating it yields CASSSRMGRNSYEQYF.